Below, one T cell receptor beta chain is given with its context. The antigen is not known. The PCR made use of 60 Vbeta and 13 Jbeta primers. Libraries were prepared by immunoSEQ multiplex PCR; TCRdb keeps only in-frame clonotypes and omits some of them. This sample has around 180,000 clones, with 70% to 80% found just once. All donors participated as healthy donors of bone marrow. This entry belongs to a study of cytomegalovirus exposure and HLA in healthy donors. Study overall: From HLA-typed donors, an early data release held tens of millions of unique TCRs. Study results and caveats: According to a later analysis, donors in an Asian-associated ancestry cluster reportedly had fewer N-insertions than the approximately 670-donor mean.

CDR3 length: 14 amino acids. V lost 5 bases, J lost 6 bases, and 14 bases lay in between. Germline values: CDR1 SGHTA, CDR2 FQGNSA. The TCR originated in a woman between 45 and 60 years old in good health and CMV-seronegative. The rearrangement joins TRBV7-2 to TRBJ2-4; D possibly corresponds to TRBD2 (6 bases). Sequenced sample: PBMCs. In nucleotides, the CDR3 is TGTGCCAGCAGCACCGGACTGGGAGGAAACATTCAGTACTTC. Protein sequence: CASSTGLGGNIQYF.